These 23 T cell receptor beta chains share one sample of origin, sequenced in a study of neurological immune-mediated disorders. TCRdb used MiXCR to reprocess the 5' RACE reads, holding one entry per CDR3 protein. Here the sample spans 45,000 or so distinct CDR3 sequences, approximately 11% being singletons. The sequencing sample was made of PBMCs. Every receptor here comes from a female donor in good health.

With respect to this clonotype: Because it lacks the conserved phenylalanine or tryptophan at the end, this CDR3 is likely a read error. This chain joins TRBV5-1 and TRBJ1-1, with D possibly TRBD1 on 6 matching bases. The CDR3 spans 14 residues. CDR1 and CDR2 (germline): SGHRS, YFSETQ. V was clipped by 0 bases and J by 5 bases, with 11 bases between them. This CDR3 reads CASSLARGGTEAFI. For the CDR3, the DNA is TGCGCCAGCAGCTTGGCCAGGGGTGGTACTGAAGCTTTCATT.

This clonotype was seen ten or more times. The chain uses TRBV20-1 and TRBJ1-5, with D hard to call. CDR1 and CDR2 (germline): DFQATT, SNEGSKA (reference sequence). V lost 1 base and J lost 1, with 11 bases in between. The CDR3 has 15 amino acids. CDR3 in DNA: TGCAGTGCTAGAGGAGGAGAAGGGAGCAATCAGCCCCAGCATTTT. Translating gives CSARGGEGSNQPQHF.

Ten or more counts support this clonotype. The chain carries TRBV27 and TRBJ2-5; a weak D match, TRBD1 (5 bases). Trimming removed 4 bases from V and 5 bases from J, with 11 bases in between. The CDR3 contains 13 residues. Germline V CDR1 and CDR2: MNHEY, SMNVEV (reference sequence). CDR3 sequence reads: CASSWGTGETQYF. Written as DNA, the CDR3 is TGTGCCAGCAGTTGGGGCACAGGCGAGACCCAGTACTTC.

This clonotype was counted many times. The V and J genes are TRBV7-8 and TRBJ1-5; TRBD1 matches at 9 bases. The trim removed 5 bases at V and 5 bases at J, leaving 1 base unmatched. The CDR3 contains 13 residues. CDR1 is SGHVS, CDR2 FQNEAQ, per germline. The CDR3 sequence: CASSGQGYQPQHF. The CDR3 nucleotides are TGTGCCAGCAGCGGACAGGGGTATCAGCCCCAGCATTTT.

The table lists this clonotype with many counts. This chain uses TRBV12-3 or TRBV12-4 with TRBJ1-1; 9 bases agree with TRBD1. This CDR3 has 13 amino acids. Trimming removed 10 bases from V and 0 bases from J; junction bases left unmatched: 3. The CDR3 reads CATGTGLNTEAFF. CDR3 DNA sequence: TGTGCCACAGGGACAGGGCTGAACACTGAAGCTTTCTTT.

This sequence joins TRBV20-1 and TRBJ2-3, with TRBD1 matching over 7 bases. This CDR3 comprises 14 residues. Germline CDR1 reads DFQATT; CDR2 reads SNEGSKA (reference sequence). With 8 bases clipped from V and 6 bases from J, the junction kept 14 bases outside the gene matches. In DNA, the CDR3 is TGCAGTACTTTTAAACCGACAGGGTTGGATACGCAGTATTTT. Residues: CSTFKPTGLDTQYF.

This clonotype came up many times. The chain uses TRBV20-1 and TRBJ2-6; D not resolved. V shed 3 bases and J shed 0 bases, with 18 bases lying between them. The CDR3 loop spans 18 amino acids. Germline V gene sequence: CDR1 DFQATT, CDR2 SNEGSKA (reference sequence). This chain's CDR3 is CSASAAASTSSGANVLTF. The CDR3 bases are TGCAGTGCTAGTGCGGCGGCGAGTACGAGCTCTGGGGCCAACGTCCTGACTTTC.

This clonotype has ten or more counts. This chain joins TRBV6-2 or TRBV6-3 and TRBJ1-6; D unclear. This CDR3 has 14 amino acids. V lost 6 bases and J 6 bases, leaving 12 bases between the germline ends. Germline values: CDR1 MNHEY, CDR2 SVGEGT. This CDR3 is CASRLPGINSPLHF. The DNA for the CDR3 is TGTGCCAGCAGATTACCCGGAATTAATTCACCCCTCCACTTT.

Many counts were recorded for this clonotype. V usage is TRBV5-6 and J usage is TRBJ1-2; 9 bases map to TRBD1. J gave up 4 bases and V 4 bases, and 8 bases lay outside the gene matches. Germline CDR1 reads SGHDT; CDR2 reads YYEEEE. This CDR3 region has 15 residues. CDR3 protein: CASSGGTGSVYGYTF. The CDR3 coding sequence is TGTGCCAGCAGCGGTGGGACAGGGAGTGTCTATGGCTACACCTTC.

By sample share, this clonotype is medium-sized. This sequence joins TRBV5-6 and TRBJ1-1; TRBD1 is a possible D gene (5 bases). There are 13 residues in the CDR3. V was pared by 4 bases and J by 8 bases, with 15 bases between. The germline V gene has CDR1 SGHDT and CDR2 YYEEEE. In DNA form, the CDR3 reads TGTGCCAGCAGCGTAGGGGTAGGCTTCGAAGCTTTCTTT. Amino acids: CASSVGVGFEAFF. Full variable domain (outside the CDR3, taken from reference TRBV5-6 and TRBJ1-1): DAGVTQSPTHLIKTRGQQVTLRCSPKSGHDTVSWYQQALGQGPQFIFQYYEEEERQRGNFPDRFSGHQFPNYSSELNVNALLLGDSALYLCASSVGVGFEAFFGQGTRLTVV.

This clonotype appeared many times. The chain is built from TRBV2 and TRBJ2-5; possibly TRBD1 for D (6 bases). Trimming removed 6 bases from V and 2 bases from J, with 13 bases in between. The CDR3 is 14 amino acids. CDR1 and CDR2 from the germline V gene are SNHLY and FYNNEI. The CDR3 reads CASSPRQEQETQYF. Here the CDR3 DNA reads TGTGCCAGCAGCCCGAGACAGGAACAAGAGACCCAGTACTTC.

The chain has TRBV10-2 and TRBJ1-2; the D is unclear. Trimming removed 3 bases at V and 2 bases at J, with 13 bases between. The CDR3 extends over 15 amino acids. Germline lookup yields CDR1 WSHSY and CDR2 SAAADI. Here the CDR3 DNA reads TGCGCCAGCAGTGACACCCGGACGGCGAACTATGGCTACACCTTC. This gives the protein CASSDTRTANYGYTF.

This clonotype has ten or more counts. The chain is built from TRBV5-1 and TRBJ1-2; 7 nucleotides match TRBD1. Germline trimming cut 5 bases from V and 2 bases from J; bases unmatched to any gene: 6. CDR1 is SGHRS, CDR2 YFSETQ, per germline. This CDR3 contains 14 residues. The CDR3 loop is CASRRTTGNYGYTF. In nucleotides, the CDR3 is TGCGCCAGCAGGAGAACGACAGGGAACTATGGCTACACCTTC. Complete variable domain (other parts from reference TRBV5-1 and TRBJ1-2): KAGVTQTPRYLIKTRGQQVTLSCSPISGHRSVSWYQQTPGQGLQFLFEYFSETQRNKGNFPGRFSGRQFSNSRSEMNVSTLELGDSALYLCASRRTTGNYGYTFGSGTRLTVV.

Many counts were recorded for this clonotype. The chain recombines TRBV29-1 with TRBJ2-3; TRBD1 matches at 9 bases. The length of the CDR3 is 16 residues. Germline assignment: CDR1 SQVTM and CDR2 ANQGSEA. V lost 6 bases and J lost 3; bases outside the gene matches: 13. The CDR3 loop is CSVVIRDRELTDTQYF. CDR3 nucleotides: TGCAGCGTAGTAATAAGGGACAGGGAGTTGACAGATACGCAGTATTTT.

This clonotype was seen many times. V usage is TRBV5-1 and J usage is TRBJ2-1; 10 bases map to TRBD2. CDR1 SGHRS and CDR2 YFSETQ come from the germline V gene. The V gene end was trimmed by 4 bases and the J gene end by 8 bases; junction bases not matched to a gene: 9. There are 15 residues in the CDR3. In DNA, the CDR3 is TGCGCCAGCAGCATGACTAGCGGGCCTTGGGATGAGCAGTTCTTC. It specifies CASSMTSGPWDEQFF.

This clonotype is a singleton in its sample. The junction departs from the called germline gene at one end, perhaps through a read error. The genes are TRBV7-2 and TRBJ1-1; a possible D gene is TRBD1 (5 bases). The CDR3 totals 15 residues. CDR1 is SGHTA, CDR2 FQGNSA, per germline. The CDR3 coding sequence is TGTGCCAGCAGCTTAGGGGGGGAAGGCAACACTGAAGCCTTCTTT. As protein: CASSLGGEGNTEAFF.

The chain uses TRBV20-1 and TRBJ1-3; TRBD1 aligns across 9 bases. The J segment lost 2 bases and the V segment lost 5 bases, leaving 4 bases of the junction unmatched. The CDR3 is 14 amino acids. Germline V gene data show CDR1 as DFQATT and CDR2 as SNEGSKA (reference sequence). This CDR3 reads CSAPGQGPGNTIYF. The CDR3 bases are TGCAGTGCTCCGGGACAGGGCCCTGGAAACACCATATATTTT.

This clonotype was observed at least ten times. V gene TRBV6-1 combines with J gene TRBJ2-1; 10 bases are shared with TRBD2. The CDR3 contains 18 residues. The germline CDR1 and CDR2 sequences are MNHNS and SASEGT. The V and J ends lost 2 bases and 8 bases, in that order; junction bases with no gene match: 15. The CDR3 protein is CASSERLAGALRRDEQFF. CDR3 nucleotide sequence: TGTGCCAGCAGTGAACGGCTAGCGGGGGCCTTACGTAGGGATGAGCAGTTCTTC.

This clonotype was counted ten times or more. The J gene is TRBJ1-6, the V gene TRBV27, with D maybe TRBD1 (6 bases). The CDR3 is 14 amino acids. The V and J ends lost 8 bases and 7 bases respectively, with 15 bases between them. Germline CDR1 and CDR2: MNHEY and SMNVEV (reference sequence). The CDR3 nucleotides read TGTGCCAGCCGCCCGGGCCAGGGGAATTCACCCCTCCACTTT. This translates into CASRPGQGNSPLHF.

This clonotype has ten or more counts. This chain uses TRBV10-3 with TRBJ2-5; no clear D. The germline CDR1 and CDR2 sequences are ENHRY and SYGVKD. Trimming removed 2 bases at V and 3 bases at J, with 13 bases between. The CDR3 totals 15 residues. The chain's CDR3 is CAISEADRAKETQYF. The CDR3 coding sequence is TGTGCCATCAGTGAGGCCGATCGGGCCAAAGAGACCCAGTACTTC.

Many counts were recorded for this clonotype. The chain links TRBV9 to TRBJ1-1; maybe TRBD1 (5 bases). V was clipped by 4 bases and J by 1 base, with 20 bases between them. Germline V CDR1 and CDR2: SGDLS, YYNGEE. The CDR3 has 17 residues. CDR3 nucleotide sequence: TGTGCCAGCAGCCCACGACAGTCTCTCCTGTCGAACACTGAAGCTTTCTTT. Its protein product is CASSPRQSLLSNTEAFF.

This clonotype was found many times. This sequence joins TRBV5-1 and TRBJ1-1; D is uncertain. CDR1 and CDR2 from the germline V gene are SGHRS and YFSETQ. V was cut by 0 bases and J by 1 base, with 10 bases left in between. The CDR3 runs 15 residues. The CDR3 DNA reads TGCGCCAGCAGCTTGGAGCTATGGGGGAACACTGAAGCTTTCTTT. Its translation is CASSLELWGNTEAFF.

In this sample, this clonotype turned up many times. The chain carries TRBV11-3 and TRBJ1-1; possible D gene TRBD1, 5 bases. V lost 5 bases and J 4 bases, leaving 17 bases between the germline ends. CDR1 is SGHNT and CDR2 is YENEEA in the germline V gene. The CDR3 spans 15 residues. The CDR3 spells CASSQGQGETTEAFF. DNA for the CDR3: TGTGCCAGCAGCCAAGGACAAGGCGAGACCACTGAAGCTTTCTTT.